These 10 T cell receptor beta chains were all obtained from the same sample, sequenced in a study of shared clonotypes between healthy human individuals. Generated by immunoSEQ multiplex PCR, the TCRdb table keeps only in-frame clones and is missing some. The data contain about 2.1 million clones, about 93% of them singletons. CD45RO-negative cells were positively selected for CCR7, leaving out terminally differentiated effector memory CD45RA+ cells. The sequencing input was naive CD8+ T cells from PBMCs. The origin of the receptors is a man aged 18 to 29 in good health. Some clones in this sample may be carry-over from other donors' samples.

CDR3: CASSLTVRNTEAFF. CDR3 DNA sequence: TGCGCCAGCAGCTTAACAGTCAGGAACACTGAAGCTTTCTTT. This rearrangement joins TRBV5-1 to TRBJ1-1; D remains ambiguous. This CDR3 region has 14 residues. Germline CDR1 is SGHRS and CDR2 is YFSETQ. V lost 2 bases, J lost 1 base, and 9 bases lay in between.

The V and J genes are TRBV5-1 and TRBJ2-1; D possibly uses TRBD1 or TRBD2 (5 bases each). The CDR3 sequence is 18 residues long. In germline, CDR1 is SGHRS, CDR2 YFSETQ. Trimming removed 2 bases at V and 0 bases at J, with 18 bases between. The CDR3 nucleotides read TGCGCCAGCAGCTTCTCGGTTGGGGGTCTAAGCTCCTACAATGAGCAGTTCTTC. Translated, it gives CASSFSVGGLSSYNEQFF.

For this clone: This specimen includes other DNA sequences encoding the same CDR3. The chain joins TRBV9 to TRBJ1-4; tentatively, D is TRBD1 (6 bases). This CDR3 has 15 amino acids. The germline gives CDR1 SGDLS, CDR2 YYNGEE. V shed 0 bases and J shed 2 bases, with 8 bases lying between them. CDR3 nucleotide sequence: TGTGCCAGCAGCGTAGAAGGGGGGACTAATGAAAAACTGTTTTTT. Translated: CASSVEGGTNEKLFF.

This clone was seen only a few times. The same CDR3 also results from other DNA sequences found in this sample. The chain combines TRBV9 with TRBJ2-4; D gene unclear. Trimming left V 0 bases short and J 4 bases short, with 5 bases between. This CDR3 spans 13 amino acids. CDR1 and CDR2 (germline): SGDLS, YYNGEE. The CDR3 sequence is CASSVGQKNIQYF. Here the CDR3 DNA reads TGTGCCAGCAGCGTAGGGCAAAAAAACATTCAGTACTTC.

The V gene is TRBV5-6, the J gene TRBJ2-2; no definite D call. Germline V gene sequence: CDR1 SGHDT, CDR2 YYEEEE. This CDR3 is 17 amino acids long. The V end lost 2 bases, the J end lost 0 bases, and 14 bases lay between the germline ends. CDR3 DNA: TGTGCCAGCAGCTTCGGCTCCTTTTTCGCGAACACCGGGGAGCTGTTTTTT. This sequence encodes CASSFGSFFANTGELFF.

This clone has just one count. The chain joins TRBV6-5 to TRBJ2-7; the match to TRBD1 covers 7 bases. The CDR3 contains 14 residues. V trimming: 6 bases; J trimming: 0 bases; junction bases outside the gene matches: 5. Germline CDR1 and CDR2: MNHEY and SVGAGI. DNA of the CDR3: TGTGCCAGCAGCTACAGGGGCTACTCCTACGAGCAGTACTTC. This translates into CASSYRGYSYEQYF.

This CDR3 reads CASSQVELGLSNEQFF. DNA for the CDR3: TGTGCCAGCAGCCAAGTAGAACTAGGCTTGTCCAATGAGCAGTTCTTC. The rearrangement uses TRBV4-2 and TRBJ2-1, with D perhaps matching TRBD2 (5 bases). Germline assignment: CDR1 LGHNA and CDR2 YNFKEQ. With 1 base removed from V and 6 bases from J, the gap between germline ends came to 16 bases. This CDR3 contains 16 residues.

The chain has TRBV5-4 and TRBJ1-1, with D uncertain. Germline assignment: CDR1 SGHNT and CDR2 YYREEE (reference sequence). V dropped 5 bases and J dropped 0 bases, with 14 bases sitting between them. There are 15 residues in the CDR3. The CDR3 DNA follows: TGTGCCAGCAGGGCATCACCGGGCATGAACACTGAAGCTTTCTTT. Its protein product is CASRASPGMNTEAFF.

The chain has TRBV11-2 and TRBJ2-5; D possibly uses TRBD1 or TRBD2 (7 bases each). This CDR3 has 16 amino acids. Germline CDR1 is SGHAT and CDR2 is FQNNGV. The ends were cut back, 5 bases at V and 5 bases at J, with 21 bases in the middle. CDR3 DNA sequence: TGTGCCAGCAGCGTGTCACCCAGGGGGGGTATTGAGACCCAGTACTTC. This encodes CASSVSPRGGIETQYF.

CDR3 amino acids: CASSVNQRDAFYEQYF. DNA of the CDR3: TGTGCCAGCAGCGTTAACCAACGGGACGCCTTCTACGAGCAGTACTTC. The chain links TRBV11-2 to TRBJ2-7; D may be TRBD1 or TRBD2 (5 bases each). V lost 5 bases and J 3 bases, leaving 20 bases between the germline ends. The CDR3 is 16 residues long. The V gene's germline CDR1 is SGHAT and CDR2 FQNNGV. Filled out from reference TRBV11-2 and TRBJ2-7, the complete variable domain reads EAGVAQSPRYKIIEKRQSVAFWCNPISGHATLYWYQQILGQGPKLLIQFQNNGVVDDSQLPKDRFSAERLKGVDSTLKIQPAKLEDSAVYLCASSVNQRDAFYEQYFGPGTRLTVT.